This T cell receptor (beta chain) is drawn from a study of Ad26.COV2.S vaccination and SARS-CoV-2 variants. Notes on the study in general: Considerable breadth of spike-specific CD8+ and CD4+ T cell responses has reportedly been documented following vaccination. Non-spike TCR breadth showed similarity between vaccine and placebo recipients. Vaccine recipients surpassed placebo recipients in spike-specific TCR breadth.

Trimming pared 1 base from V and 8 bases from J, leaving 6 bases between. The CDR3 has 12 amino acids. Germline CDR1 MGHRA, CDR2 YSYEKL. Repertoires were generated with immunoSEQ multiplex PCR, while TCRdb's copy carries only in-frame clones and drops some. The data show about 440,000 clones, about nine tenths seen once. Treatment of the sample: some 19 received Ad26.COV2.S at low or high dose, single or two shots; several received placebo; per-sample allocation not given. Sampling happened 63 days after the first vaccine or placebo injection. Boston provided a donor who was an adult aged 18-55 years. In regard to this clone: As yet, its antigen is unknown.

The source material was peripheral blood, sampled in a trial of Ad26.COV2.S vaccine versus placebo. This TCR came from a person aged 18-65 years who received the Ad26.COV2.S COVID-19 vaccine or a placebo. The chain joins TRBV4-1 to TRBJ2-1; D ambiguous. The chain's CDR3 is CASSQGWDEQFF. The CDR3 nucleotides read TGCGCCAGCAGCCAAGGGTGGGATGAGCAGTTCTTC.